These 31 T cell receptor beta chains came from one sample sequenced in a study of siplizumab effects on memory and regulatory T cells. Profiled with immunoSEQ multiplex PCR; TCRdb holds only in-frame clones, not every one. The sample consists of roughly 62,000 clones, 85% to 95% of them appearing once. The sequenced sample consisted of CD8+ T cells sorted from blood. The receptors derive from a human donor in good health.

This clone was recorded only once. This chain joins TRBV27 and TRBJ2-5; no definite D call. The CDR3 runs to 13 residues. From germline, CDR1 is MNHEY and CDR2 SMNVEV (reference sequence). V lost 5 bases, J lost 3 bases, and 10 bases lay in between. The CDR3 DNA reads TGTGCCAGCAGTCCACGTGGTGAAGAGACCCAGTACTTC. Translating gives CASSPRGEETQYF.

The chain couples TRBV27 to TRBJ2-7, with no clear D. The V end was cut by 2 bases, the J end by 0 bases, with 8 bases between. Germline values: CDR1 MNHEY, CDR2 SMNVEV (reference sequence). This CDR3 contains 14 residues. CDR3 DNA sequence: TGTGCCAGCAGTTTAGGGCAGTACTCCTACGAGCAGTACTTC. Translated, it gives CASSLGQYSYEQYF.

J is TRBJ2-7 and V is TRBV4-1, with TRBD1 matching 7 bases. The CDR3 is made up of 15 amino acids. CDR1 and CDR2 from the germline V gene are MGHRA and YSYEKL. V trimming: 0 bases; J trimming: 3 bases; junction bases outside the gene matches: 5. CDR3 DNA sequence: TGCGCCAGCAGCCAAGAAGCTCGGACAGGCTACGAGCAGTACTTC. It yields the protein CASSQEARTGYEQYF.

The genes are TRBV9 and TRBJ2-2, with 9 nucleotides matching TRBD2. Losses at the gene ends were 3 bases for V and 7 bases for J; bases not matched to a gene: 13. The germline V gene has CDR1 SGDLS and CDR2 YYNGEE. The CDR3 length is 17 residues. CDR3 region: CASSDSIAGEDYGELFF. The CDR3 DNA is TGTGCCAGCAGCGATTCTATAGCGGGAGAGGACTACGGGGAGCTGTTTTTT. Combining the CDR3 with reference TRBV9 and TRBJ2-2 gives the whole variable domain DSGVTQTPKHLITATGQRVTLRCSPRSGDLSVYWYQQSLDQGLQFLIQYYNGEERAKGNILERFSAQQFPDLHSELNLSSLELGDSALYFCASSDSIAGEDYGELFFGEGSRLTVL.

The chain combines TRBV6-6 with TRBJ2-1; 11 bases are shared with TRBD2. Trimming removed 4 bases from V and 5 bases from J; junction bases left unmatched: 4. CDR1 and CDR2 from the germline V gene are MNHNY and SVGAGI (reference sequence). The CDR3 is 15 amino acids. The CDR3 DNA follows: TGTGCCAGCAGTTCCGTACTAGCGGGGGACAATGAGCAGTTCTTC. Amino acids: CASSSVLAGDNEQFF.

The chain links TRBV5-4 to TRBJ2-7; 7 nucleotides match TRBD1. After removal of 5 bases from V and 0 bases from J, the junction contained 11 bases not matched to a gene. The CDR3 runs 16 residues. The germline CDR1 and CDR2 sequences are SGHNT and YYREEE (reference sequence). The CDR3 protein is CASSNTGATGSYEQYF. CDR3 sequence (DNA): TGTGCCAGCAGTAACACAGGGGCCACGGGCTCCTACGAGCAGTACTTC.

This chain joins TRBV14 and TRBJ2-7; 7 bases align to TRBD1. V dropped 3 bases and J dropped 5; count of bases not matched to a gene: 4. Germline V lookup: CDR1 SGHDN, CDR2 FVKESK. The CDR3 is 13 amino acids. CDR3 residues: CASSQTGKNEQYF. As DNA, the CDR3 is TGTGCCAGCAGCCAGACAGGGAAAAACGAGCAGTACTTC.

This clone is a singleton in its sample. The gene calls are TRBV5-1 and TRBJ2-6; 7 nucleotides align to TRBD1. Germline-derived CDR1 and CDR2 are SGHRS and YFSETQ. The V and J ends lost 1 base and 0 bases, in that order; junction bases with no gene match: 16. This CDR3 has 21 residues. The chain's CDR3 is CASSLTPPGTAKTSGANVLTF. For the CDR3, the DNA is TGCGCCAGCAGCTTGACTCCTCCCGGGACAGCAAAAACCTCTGGGGCCAACGTCCTGACTTTC.

The chain combines TRBV11-3 with TRBJ2-2; 7 nucleotides line up with TRBD2. J lost 3 bases, V lost 9 bases, and 4 bases had no gene match. The CDR3 is 13 amino acids. Germline V gene sequence: CDR1 SGHNT, CDR2 YENEEA. CDR3 sequence (DNA): TGTGCCAGTTCCCGGGGGGACACCGGGGAGCTGTTTTTT. It specifies CASSRGDTGELFF.

The table lists this clone with a count of one. The chain links TRBV7-8 to TRBJ2-5, with 14 positions matching TRBD2. CDR1 is SGHVS and CDR2 is FQNEAQ in the germline V gene. This CDR3 comprises 15 residues. The J segment lost 5 bases and the V segment lost 4 bases, leaving 3 bases of the junction unmatched. As DNA, the CDR3 is TGTGCCAGCAGCTCGGGACTAGCGGGAGATGAGACCCAGTACTTC. It translates to CASSSGLAGDETQYF.

The chain has TRBV13 and TRBJ2-4; D tentatively fits TRBD1 or TRBD2 (5 bases each). Trimming cost V 5 bases and J 3 bases, with 8 bases left between them. The germline V gene has CDR1 PRHDT and CDR2 FYEKMQ (reference sequence). The CDR3 spans 13 residues. CDR3 sequence: CASSRDGKNIQYF. The CDR3 DNA is TGTGCCAGCAGCAGGGACGGCAAAAACATTCAGTACTTC.

The chain has TRBV6-1 and TRBJ2-1, with 7 bases matching TRBD1. In germline, CDR1 is MNHNS, CDR2 SASEGT. The trim removed 2 bases at V and 1 base at J, leaving 2 bases unmatched. This CDR3 spans 15 amino acids. CDR3 sequence reads: CASSEMDRSYNEQFF. CDR3 nucleotides: TGTGCCAGCAGTGAAATGGACAGGTCCTACAATGAGCAGTTCTTC.

The chain links TRBV7-9 to TRBJ2-7; unclear D gene. From germline, CDR1 is SEHNR and CDR2 FQNEAQ (reference sequence). This CDR3 spans 13 amino acids. V was shortened by 1 base and J by 5 bases, with 9 bases between the two germline ends. CDR3 loop: CASSLVAGHEQYF. CDR3 DNA: TGTGCCAGCAGCTTAGTCGCTGGGCACGAGCAGTACTTC.

This clone appeared a single time. CDR3 sequence reads: CASSSGLARETQYF. In DNA form, the CDR3 reads TGTGCCAGCAGCTCGGGACTAGCGAGGGAGACCCAGTACTTC. The V call is TRBV7-6, the J call TRBJ2-5; TRBD2 matches at 10 bases. Germline CDR1 SGHVS, CDR2 FNYEAQ. This CDR3 region has 14 residues. V shed 4 bases, J shed 5 bases, and the junction held 4 bases outside the gene matches.

The chain combines TRBV4-1 with TRBJ1-5; D is ambiguous. This CDR3 has 13 amino acids. Trimming removed 9 bases at V and 1 base at J, with 10 bases between. CDR1 and CDR2 from the germline V gene are MGHRA and YSYEKL. CDR3 in DNA: TGCGCCAGTTCCAGTGGGAGCAATCAGCCCCAGCATTTT. Translation: CASSSGSNQPQHF.

This clone was recorded only once. This chain joins TRBV28 and TRBJ1-1; TRBD1 might be the D (5 bases). The CDR3 consists of 14 residues. Trimming cost V 7 bases and J 0 bases, with 12 bases left between them. The germline CDR1 and CDR2 sequences are MDHEN and SYDVKM. The CDR3 sequence: CASNPLQVNTEAFF. CDR3 in DNA: TGTGCCAGCAACCCTTTACAGGTGAACACTGAAGCTTTCTTT.

The rearrangement uses TRBV28 and TRBJ2-1; the D gene is possibly TRBD1 (6 bases). The CDR3 runs 15 residues. Germline CDR1 MDHEN, CDR2 SYDVKM. Trimming left V 2 bases short and J 3 bases short, with 11 bases between. The DNA of the CDR3 is TGTGCCAGCAGTTTAGGGGACACCCTCTACAATGAGCAGTTCTTC. It encodes CASSLGDTLYNEQFF.

The chain joins TRBV7-9 to TRBJ2-2; the match to TRBD1 covers 7 bases. V dropped 3 bases and J dropped 6; count of bases not matched to a gene: 7. The CDR3 spans 15 residues. The germline gives CDR1 SEHNR, CDR2 FQNEAQ (reference sequence). Here the CDR3 DNA reads TGTGCCAGCAGCTTGCGACAGGGACCGGCCGGGGAGCTGTTTTTT. It codes for CASSLRQGPAGELFF.

This clone was picked up one time. The rearrangement links TRBV4-2 to TRBJ2-1, with TRBD2 identical over 10 bases. Germline values: CDR1 LGHNA, CDR2 YNFKEQ. CDR3 length equals 15 residues. V lost 7 bases, J lost 4 bases, and 7 bases stayed unmatched. CDR3 in DNA: TGTGCCAGCAACAAAGCGGGAGGGCCGTACAATGAGCAGTTCTTC. Its translation: CASNKAGGPYNEQFF.

A single count supports this clone. DNA for the CDR3: TGTGCCAGCAGCTTAGGTAATGAGCAGTTCTTC. It codes for CASSLGNEQFF. V is TRBV7-8 and J is TRBJ2-1; D is ambiguous. The CDR3 extends over 11 amino acids. V was trimmed by 1 base and J by 7 bases, leaving 2 bases between them. CDR1 and CDR2 (germline): SGHVS, FQNEAQ.

This chain uses TRBV13 with TRBJ2-1, with 10 bases identical to TRBD2. The CDR3 has 14 residues. Unmatched junction bases numbered 5, after V lost 3 bases and J lost 9 bases. The germline V gene encodes CDR1 PRHDT and CDR2 FYEKMQ (reference sequence). The CDR3 region is CASSLRLAGVEQFF. The CDR3 region has the DNA TGTGCCAGCAGCTTGCGGCTAGCGGGAGTTGAGCAGTTCTTC. Filled out from reference TRBV13 and TRBJ2-1, the complete variable domain reads AAGVIQSPRHLIKEKRETATLKCYPIPRHDTVYWYQQGPGQDPQFLISFYEKMQSDKGSIPDRFSAQQFSDYHSELNMSSLELGDSALYFCASSLRLAGVEQFFGPGTRLTVL.

The CDR3 DNA sequence: TGCAGCGGTACGACAGGGGATATCGAGCAGTACTTC. This encodes CSGTTGDIEQYF. The rearrangement joins TRBV29-1 to TRBJ2-7, with TRBD1 matching 8 bases. Trimming took 7 bases from V and 6 from J; bases not matched to a gene: 8. Germline V gives CDR1 SQVTM, CDR2 ANQGSEA. The CDR3 has 12 amino acids.

The chain employs TRBV11-2 and TRBJ2-2; D remains ambiguous. CDR1 SGHAT and CDR2 FQNNGV come from the germline V gene. Between the trimmed V and J ends, which lost 5 bases and 1 base, there was a span of 11 bases. The CDR3 covers 15 residues. CDR3 residues: CASSVGWGNTGELFF. CDR3 coding DNA: TGTGCCAGCAGCGTGGGCTGGGGGAACACCGGGGAGCTGTTTTTT.

J is TRBJ2-7 and V is TRBV7-8; D gene uncertain. V was clipped by 7 bases and J by 1 base, with 14 bases between them. Germline V CDR1 and CDR2: SGHVS, FQNEAQ. The CDR3 is 14 residues long. The CDR3: CASMVDASSYEQYF. CDR3 DNA: TGTGCCAGCATGGTTGACGCATCTTCCTACGAGCAGTACTTC.

The rearrangement uses TRBV9 and TRBJ2-5; the D gene is possibly TRBD1 (6 bases). CDR1 SGDLS and CDR2 YYNGEE come from the germline V gene. The CDR3 runs 17 residues. Deletions cut 0 bases from V and 2 bases from J, with 17 bases between. The CDR3 region is CASSVGVYGTQQETQYF. In nucleotides, the CDR3 is TGTGCCAGCAGCGTAGGGGTGTACGGGACACAACAAGAGACCCAGTACTTC.

This clone has just one count. The V gene is TRBV27, the J gene TRBJ2-3; 10 positions match TRBD2. Germline values: CDR1 MNHEY, CDR2 SMNVEV (reference sequence). The length of the CDR3 is 16 residues. The ends lost 4 bases at V and 6 bases at J; junction bases unmatched: 10. Here the CDR3 reads CASSSLLAGEGDTQYF. The CDR3 nucleotides read TGTGCCAGCAGTTCCCTGCTAGCGGGAGAGGGGGATACGCAGTATTTT.

The rearrangement joins TRBV5-1 to TRBJ1-2, with D possibly matching TRBD1 (6 bases). The V end was cut by 0 bases, the J end by 3 bases, with 21 bases between. Germline lookup yields CDR1 SGHRS and CDR2 YFSETQ. This CDR3 is built from 18 residues. Here the CDR3 reads CASSLEHRADMGHYGYTF. The CDR3 nucleotides read TGCGCCAGCAGCTTGGAGCACAGGGCTGACATGGGGCACTATGGCTACACCTTC.

This clone was picked up one time. J is TRBJ1-1 and V is TRBV15; no reliable D call. V was shortened by 3 bases and J by 5 bases, with 10 bases between the two germline ends. Germline-derived CDR1 and CDR2 are LNHNV and YYDKDF (reference sequence). The CDR3 length is 13 residues. This CDR3 reads CATSRGDDTEAFF. In nucleotides, the CDR3 is TGTGCCACCAGCAGGGGAGACGATACTGAAGCTTTCTTT. Looking up the rest from reference TRBV15 and TRBJ1-1 gives the full variable domain: DAMVIQNPRYQVTQFGKPVTLSCSQTLNHNVMYWYQQKSSQAPKLLFHYYDKDFNNEADTPDNFQSRRPNTSFCFLDIRSPGLGDTAMYLCATSRGDDTEAFFGQGTRLTVV.

The chain carries TRBV9 and TRBJ1-1; D is unclear. Germline assignment: CDR1 SGDLS and CDR2 YYNGEE. The CDR3 has 15 amino acids. Trimming removed 0 bases at V and 1 base at J, with 10 bases between. The CDR3 spells CASSVEMGTNTEAFF. The CDR3 nucleotides read TGTGCCAGCAGCGTAGAGATGGGAACGAACACTGAAGCTTTCTTT. Supplemented by reference TRBV9 and TRBJ1-1, the full variable domain reads DSGVTQTPKHLITATGQRVTLRCSPRSGDLSVYWYQQSLDQGLQFLIQYYNGEERAKGNILERFSAQQFPDLHSELNLSSLELGDSALYFCASSVEMGTNTEAFFGQGTRLTVV.

This chain connects TRBV6-4 to TRBJ2-2; D uncertain. Trimming removed 2 bases from V and 1 base from J, with 5 bases in between. Germline assignment: CDR1 MRHNA and CDR2 SNTAGT. This CDR3 has 14 amino acids. The CDR3 DNA follows: TGTGCCAGCAGTGACGCCGGGAACACCGGGGAGCTGTTTTTT. This sequence encodes CASSDAGNTGELFF.

This clone was found once. The V gene is TRBV19, the J gene TRBJ2-1; D not resolved. CDR3 size: 15 residues. V dropped 5 bases and J dropped 6 bases, with 17 bases sitting between them. The germline V gene encodes CDR1 LNHDA and CDR2 SQIVND (reference sequence). The CDR3 loop reads CASSYGQAPGNEQFF. The CDR3, as DNA: TGTGCCAGTAGTTATGGGCAGGCCCCAGGCAATGAGCAGTTCTTC.